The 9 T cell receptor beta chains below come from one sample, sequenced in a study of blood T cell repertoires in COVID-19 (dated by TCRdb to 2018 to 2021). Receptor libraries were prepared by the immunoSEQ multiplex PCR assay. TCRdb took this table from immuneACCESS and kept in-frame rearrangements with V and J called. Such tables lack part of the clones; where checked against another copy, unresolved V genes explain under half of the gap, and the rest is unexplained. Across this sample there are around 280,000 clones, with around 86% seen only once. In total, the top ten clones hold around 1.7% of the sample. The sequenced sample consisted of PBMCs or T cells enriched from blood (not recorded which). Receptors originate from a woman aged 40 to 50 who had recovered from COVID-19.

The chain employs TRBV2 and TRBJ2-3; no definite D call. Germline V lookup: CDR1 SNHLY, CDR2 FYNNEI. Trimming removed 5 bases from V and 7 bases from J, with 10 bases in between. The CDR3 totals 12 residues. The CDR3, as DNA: TGTGCCAGCAGTTCGGAGAACCATACGCAGTATTTT. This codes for CASSSENHTQYF.

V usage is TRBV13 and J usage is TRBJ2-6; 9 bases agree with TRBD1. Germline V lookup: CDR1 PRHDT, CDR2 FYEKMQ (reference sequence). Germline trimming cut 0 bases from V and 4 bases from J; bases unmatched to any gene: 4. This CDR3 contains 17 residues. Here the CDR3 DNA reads TGTGCCAGCAGCTTAGGGGGGACAGGGACCGGGGCCAACGTCCTGACTTTC. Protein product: CASSLGGTGTGANVLTF.

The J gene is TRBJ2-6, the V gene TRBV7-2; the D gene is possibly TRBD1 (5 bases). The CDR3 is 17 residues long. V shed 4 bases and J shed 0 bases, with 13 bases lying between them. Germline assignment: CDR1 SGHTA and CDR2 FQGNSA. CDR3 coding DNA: TGTGCCAGCAGCTCACAGGTAGCCATCTCTGGGGCCAACGTCCTGACTTTC. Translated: CASSSQVAISGANVLTF.

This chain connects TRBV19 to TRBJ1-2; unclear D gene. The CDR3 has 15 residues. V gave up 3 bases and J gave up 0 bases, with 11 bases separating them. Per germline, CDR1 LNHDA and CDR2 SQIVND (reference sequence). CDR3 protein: CASSMTGSSNYGYTF. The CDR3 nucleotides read TGTGCCAGTAGTATGACGGGGAGTTCTAACTATGGCTACACCTTC.

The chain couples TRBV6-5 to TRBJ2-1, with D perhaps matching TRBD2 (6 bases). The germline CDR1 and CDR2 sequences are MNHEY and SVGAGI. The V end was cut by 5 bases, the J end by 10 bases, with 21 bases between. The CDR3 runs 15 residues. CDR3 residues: CASSQFSGSVKEQFF. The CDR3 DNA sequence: TGTGCCAGCAGTCAATTTAGCGGATCCGTTAAGGAGCAGTTCTTC.

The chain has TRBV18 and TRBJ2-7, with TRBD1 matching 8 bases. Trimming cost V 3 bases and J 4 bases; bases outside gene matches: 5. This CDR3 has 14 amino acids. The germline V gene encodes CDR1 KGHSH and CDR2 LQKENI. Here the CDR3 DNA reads TGTGCCAGCTCACCGTCGCAGGGGGCATACGAGCAGTACTTC. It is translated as CASSPSQGAYEQYF.

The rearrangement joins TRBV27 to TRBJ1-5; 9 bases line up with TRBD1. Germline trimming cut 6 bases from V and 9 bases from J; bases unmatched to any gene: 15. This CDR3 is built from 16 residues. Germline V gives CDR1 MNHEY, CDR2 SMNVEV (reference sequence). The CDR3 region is CASSPREGTGFLPQHF. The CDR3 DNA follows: TGTGCCAGCAGCCCTCGGGAGGGGACAGGGTTTCTGCCCCAGCATTTT.

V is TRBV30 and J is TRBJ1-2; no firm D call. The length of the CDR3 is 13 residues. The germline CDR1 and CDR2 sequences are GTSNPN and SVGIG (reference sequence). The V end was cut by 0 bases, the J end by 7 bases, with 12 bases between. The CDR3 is CAWSVFQRGGYTF. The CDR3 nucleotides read TGTGCCTGGAGTGTATTCCAGAGAGGTGGCTACACCTTC.

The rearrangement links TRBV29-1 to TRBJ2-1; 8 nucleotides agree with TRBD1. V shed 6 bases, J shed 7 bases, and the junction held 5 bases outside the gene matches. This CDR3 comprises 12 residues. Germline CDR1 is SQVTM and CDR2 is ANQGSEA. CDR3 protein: CSVARQGNEQFF. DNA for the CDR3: TGCAGCGTAGCCCGACAGGGGAATGAGCAGTTCTTC.